These 21 T cell receptor beta chains share one sample of origin, sequenced in a study of a mutant IDH1 vaccine in newly diagnosed glioma. Time point of the sample: baseline, week 1 (first vaccination visit). Treatment noted: pre-vaccination baseline after standard-of-care therapy. Data came from immunoSEQ multiplex PCR; TCRdb stores just in-frame clones and leaves some out. The sample lists 70,000 to 100,000 clones, approximately 80% occurring once. This sample comprised PBMCs, obtained from a glioma patient treated with radiotherapy, temozolomide or both. Receptors were obtained from a man between 40 and 49 years old with glioma. Some clones in this sample may be carry-over from other donors' samples.

In its sample, this clone was seen a few times. This chain connects TRBV2 to TRBJ1-5; 10 bases line up with TRBD1. V was clipped by 6 bases and J by 4 bases; unmatched bases: 3. Per the germline V gene, CDR1 is SNHLY and CDR2 is FYNNEI. The CDR3 runs 14 residues. The CDR3 sequence is CASSSGQGNQPQHF. For the CDR3, the DNA is TGTGCCAGCAGCTCGGGACAGGGGAATCAGCCCCAGCATTTT.

The rearrangement joins TRBV27 to TRBJ2-7; D ambiguous. V lost 5 bases to trimming and J lost 1 base, with 9 bases between them. Germline CDR1 MNHEY, CDR2 SMNVEV (reference sequence). The CDR3 is made up of 13 amino acids. The CDR3 DNA is TGTGCCAGCAGTCCCCGGCAGTCCTACGAGCAGTACTTC. Amino acids: CASSPRQSYEQYF.

This chain joins TRBV5-6 and TRBJ2-7; 7 positions match TRBD1. The trim removed 3 bases at V and 7 bases at J, leaving 13 bases unmatched. CDR3 length: 15 residues. CDR1 is SGHDT, CDR2 YYEEEE, per germline. The CDR3 is CASSSEDRQIREQYF. The CDR3 DNA reads as TGTGCCAGCAGCTCAGAGGACAGGCAGATTAGGGAGCAGTACTTC.

Only one count was recorded for this clone. This chain joins TRBV6-5 and TRBJ2-7; TRBD2 matches 7 bases. With 0 bases clipped from V and 6 bases from J, the junction kept 5 bases outside the gene matches. The CDR3 has 14 residues. CDR1 MNHEY and CDR2 SVGAGI come from the germline V gene. The CDR3 DNA reads as TGTGCCAGCAGTTACTCGACCGGGGGGAGCGAGCAGTACTTC. Translation: CASSYSTGGSEQYF.

This chain uses TRBV4-1 with TRBJ1-5; D is ambiguous. This CDR3 is 15 amino acids long. CDR1 is MGHRA, CDR2 YSYEKL, per germline. Trimming shortened V by 0 bases and J by 2 bases, and 8 bases separated the two germline ends. The CDR3 region is CASSQDRQGNQPQHF. CDR3 sequence (DNA): TGCGCCAGCAGCCAAGATCGTCAGGGCAATCAGCCCCAGCATTTT.

This clone has just a few counts. The rearrangement uses TRBV11-2 and TRBJ1-2, with 8 nucleotides matching TRBD1. From germline, CDR1 is SGHAT and CDR2 FQNNGV. The junction had 10 bases not matched to a gene; V was cut back by 0 bases and J by 7 bases. The CDR3 has 16 amino acids. The CDR3 loop reads CASSLEASRGLGGYTF. In DNA, the CDR3 is TGTGCCAGCAGCTTAGAGGCCTCCAGGGGGCTAGGTGGCTACACCTTC.

The chain links TRBV19 to TRBJ1-5; 10 positions match TRBD1. CDR3 length: 15 amino acids. In germline, CDR1 is LNHDA, CDR2 SQIVND (reference sequence). V gave up 3 bases and J gave up 6 bases; unmatched junction bases: 5. CDR3 DNA sequence: TGTGCCAGTAGTATGACTGGGACAGGGGCTCAGCCCCAGCATTTT. Its translation is CASSMTGTGAQPQHF.

The V and J genes are TRBV9 and TRBJ2-7, with 11 bases that match TRBD2. The CDR3 runs to 15 residues. V was pared by 2 bases and J by 6 bases, with 7 bases of the junction left unmatched. Germline values: CDR1 SGDLS, CDR2 YYNGEE. The CDR3 nucleotides are TGTGCCAGCAGCGTTTTAGCGGGGGGGCAGAGCGAGCAGTACTTC. Its translation: CASSVLAGGQSEQYF.

The chain carries TRBV2 and TRBJ1-5; TRBD1 matches 7 bases. Germline V gene lookup returns CDR1 SNHLY and CDR2 FYNNEI. With V trimmed by 6 bases and J by 1 base, 3 bases remained unmatched. This CDR3 is 14 amino acids long. The CDR3 loop reads CASSDRASNQPQHF. CDR3 sequence (DNA): TGTGCCAGCAGCGACAGGGCGAGCAATCAGCCCCAGCATTTT. Full variable domain (remainder filled in from reference TRBV2 and TRBJ1-5): EPEVTQTPSHQVTQMGQEVILRCVPISNHLYFYWYRQILGQKVEFLVSFYNNEISEKSEIFDDQFSVERPDGSNFTLKIRSTKLEDSAMYFCASSDRASNQPQHFGDGTRLSIL.

The rearrangement joins TRBV5-1 to TRBJ1-5, with a possible D match to TRBD1 (5 bases). The V end was cut by 0 bases, the J end by 6 bases, with 13 bases between. This CDR3 is 15 amino acids long. Germline V gene lookup returns CDR1 SGHRS and CDR2 YFSETQ. CDR3 loop: CASSLGQLPPQPQHF. The CDR3 region has the DNA TGCGCCAGCAGCTTGGGACAGCTACCGCCTCAGCCCCAGCATTTT.

The chain has TRBV5-6 and TRBJ1-2, with TRBD1 as a possible D gene (5 bases). Germline-derived CDR1 and CDR2 are SGHDT and YYEEEE. The CDR3 totals 14 residues. The V gene lost 4 bases and the J gene lost 3 bases, with 13 bases spanning the gap. Here the CDR3 DNA reads TGTGCCAGCAGCGATCTCGAGGGGTACTATGGCTACACCTTC. It yields the protein CASSDLEGYYGYTF.

The rearrangement uses TRBV4-1 and TRBJ1-2; TRBD1 matches at 7 bases. V lost 1 base, J lost 5 bases, and 7 bases stayed unmatched. CDR3 length: 15 residues. Germline V gene data show CDR1 as MGHRA and CDR2 as YSYEKL. This chain's CDR3 is CASSQATGVGYGYTF. Here the CDR3 DNA reads TGCGCCAGCAGCCAAGCAACAGGGGTAGGGTATGGCTACACCTTC.

This clone was counted a single time. The rearrangement joins TRBV6-6 to TRBJ2-3, with D perhaps TRBD2 (6 bases). V was shortened by 7 bases and J by 6 bases, with 23 bases between the two germline ends. The CDR3 consists of 16 residues. CDR1 MNHNY and CDR2 SVGAGI come from the germline V gene (reference sequence). CDR3 sequence (DNA): TGTGCCAGCACCGACTTGGGACTTGCCAGTGGGGATACGCAGTATTTT. It encodes CASTDLGLASGDTQYF.

The chain employs TRBV2 and TRBJ2-2; D is uncertain. The CDR3 spans 13 residues. Germline assignment: CDR1 SNHLY and CDR2 FYNNEI. V shed 7 bases and J shed 6 bases, with 12 bases lying between them. The CDR3 nucleotides read TGTGCCAGCATTGAGTTCCTTCCCGGGGAGCTGTTTTTT. The encoded protein is CASIEFLPGELFF. The complete variable domain, with remaining parts taken from reference TRBV2 and TRBJ2-2, reads EPEVTQTPSHQVTQMGQEVILRCVPISNHLYFYWYRQILGQKVEFLVSFYNNEISEKSEIFDDQFSVERPDGSNFTLKIRSTKLEDSAMYFCASIEFLPGELFFGEGSRLTVL.

This clone was observed a single time. This rearrangement joins TRBV6-5 to TRBJ1-2; D remains unclear. V gave up 4 bases and J gave up 3 bases, with 15 bases separating them. Germline assignment: CDR1 MNHEY and CDR2 SVGAGI. The CDR3 totals 15 residues. Here the CDR3 reads CASSSLLGSHYGYTF. CDR3 in DNA: TGTGCCAGCAGTTCTTTGCTAGGCAGCCACTATGGCTACACCTTC.

The chain is built from TRBV9 and TRBJ1-3; D is ambiguous. Trimming removed 0 bases from V and 14 bases from J, with 9 bases in between. This CDR3 has 11 amino acids. The germline CDR1 and CDR2 sequences are SGDLS and YYNGEE. The CDR3 DNA is TGTGCCAGCAGCGTAGGGTCAGATTTATATTTT. Translation gives CASSVGSDLYF.

The rearrangement uses TRBV5-4 and TRBJ1-2, with D possibly being TRBD1 (5 bases). CDR1 SGHNT and CDR2 YYREEE come from the germline V gene (reference sequence). Deletions cut 4 bases from V and 6 bases from J, with 25 bases between. This CDR3 has 17 amino acids. The CDR3 DNA sequence: TGTGCCAGCAGCCAGGGCCTTAGCCCCCTTTTATCGCATGGCTACACCTTC. It yields the protein CASSQGLSPLLSHGYTF.

The chain links TRBV2 to TRBJ1-3; D is uncertain. CDR3 length: 12 amino acids. Germline values: CDR1 SNHLY, CDR2 FYNNEI. V was cut by 10 bases and J by 0 bases, with 7 bases left in between. The CDR3 spells CATHSSGNTIYF. Written as DNA, the CDR3 is TGTGCCACCCATAGCTCTGGAAACACCATATATTTT.

The J gene is TRBJ2-7, the V gene TRBV4-2; 7 bases are shared with TRBD1. Germline-derived CDR1 and CDR2 are LGHNA and YNFKEQ. This CDR3 spans 14 amino acids. J gave up 2 bases and V 5 bases, and 6 bases lay outside the gene matches. The CDR3 DNA follows: TGTGCCAGCAGCGCCGACAGGGCACCCTACGAGCAGTACTTC. Translation gives CASSADRAPYEQYF.

V gene TRBV6-5 combines with J gene TRBJ1-1; D is possibly TRBD1 (5 bases). The CDR3 totals 16 residues. V was shortened by 4 bases and J by 0 bases, with 15 bases between the two germline ends. Germline V gene data show CDR1 as MNHEY and CDR2 as SVGAGI. CDR3: CASSSRDGGMNTEAFF. For the CDR3, the DNA is TGTGCCAGCAGTTCCCGGGACGGTGGGATGAACACTGAAGCTTTCTTT.

The V gene is TRBV10-3, the J gene TRBJ1-6; D is possibly TRBD1 (5 bases). The CDR3 consists of 13 residues. The V end lost 3 bases, the J end lost 7 bases, and 7 bases lay between the germline ends. CDR1 and CDR2 from the germline V gene are ENHRY and SYGVKD. The CDR3 loop is CAISEQANSPLHF. The CDR3 coding sequence is TGTGCCATCAGTGAACAGGCCAATTCACCCCTCCACTTT.